Described below is a single TCR beta chain sequence and its context. Antigen unknown. This sample is part of a study of tumor and adjacent non-tumor tissue in lung cancer. Findings and caveats of the study: Tumor tissue had significantly higher TCR diversity than normal lung. Normal lung showed higher cumulative top 100 clone frequency than tumor.

No cell sorting was done before RNA was extracted from the tissue. Distant lung tissue was collected more than 3 cm away from the tumor edge. The library came from three nested PCR rounds adapted from ARM-PCR protocols. TCRdb reprocessed the multiplex PCR reads via MiXCR and lists one record per CDR3 protein. The sample records 40,000 to 55,000 distinct CDR3 sequences, 70% to 80% being singletons. This CDR3 comprises 15 residues. Trimming left V 6 bases short and J 8 bases short, with 24 bases between. Germline V gene sequence: CDR1 SQVTM, CDR2 ANQGSEA. The sample comprised distant non-tumor lung tissue. This clonotype was sampled from a woman aged 55-69 years with non-small cell lung cancer. The chain combines TRBV29-1 with TRBJ2-3; D is uncertain. CDR3 coding DNA: TGCAGCGTCAAATGGACGTGGGGAATTTCAGGTACGCAGTATTTT. This sequence encodes CSVKWTWGISGTQYF.